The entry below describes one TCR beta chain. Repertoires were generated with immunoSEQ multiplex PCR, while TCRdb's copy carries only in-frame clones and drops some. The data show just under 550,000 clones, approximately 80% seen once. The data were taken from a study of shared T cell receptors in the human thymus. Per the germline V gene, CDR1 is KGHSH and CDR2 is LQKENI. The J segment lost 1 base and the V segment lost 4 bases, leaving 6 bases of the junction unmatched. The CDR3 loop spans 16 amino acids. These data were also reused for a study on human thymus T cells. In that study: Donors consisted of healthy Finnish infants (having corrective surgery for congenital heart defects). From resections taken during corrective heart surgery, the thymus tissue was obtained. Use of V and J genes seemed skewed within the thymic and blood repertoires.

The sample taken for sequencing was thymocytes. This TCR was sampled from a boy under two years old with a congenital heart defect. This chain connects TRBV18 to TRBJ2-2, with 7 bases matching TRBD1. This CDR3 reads CASSHPGTENTGELFF. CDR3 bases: TGTGCCAGCTCACACCCCGGGACAGAGAACACCGGGGAGCTGTTTTTT.